Below, 28 T cell receptor beta chains from the same sample are listed, as sequenced in a study of T-cell memory formation after mild COVID-19 listed by TCRdb under 2021. Libraries were made using 5' RACE. The sequencer listed for this sample is Illumina NovaSeq 6000. TCRdb reprocessing: public reads trimmed at Q25 with fastp, clones called with MiXCR, in-frame beta chains kept. Rows with one shared CDR3 protein collapse into an entry with the most common genes and DNA. The sample yields around 340,000 distinct CDR3 sequences; roughly an eighth were counted once. Of the sample, over 20% falls within the top ten clones. Sequencing was performed on PBMCs or a T cell subset sorted from them (not recorded which). Every receptor here comes from a young man who had mild COVID-19 (a few samples of this study predate the infection). The sample titles of this study are shuffled in the database, so cell type and time point are left out; the donor was told from shared clones.

This clonotype was counted between two and nine times. The chain is built from TRBV6-5 and TRBJ1-4; TRBD1 might be the D (5 bases). CDR1 is MNHEY, CDR2 SVGAGI, per germline. Trimming cost V 6 bases and J 4 bases, with 12 bases left between them. The CDR3 has 14 amino acids. CDR3 residues: CASSRDSYNEKLFF. Here the CDR3 DNA reads TGTGCCAGCAGCAGAGACAGCTATAATGAAAAACTGTTTTTT.

This clonotype has more than one count but fewer than ten. V gene TRBV7-3 combines with J gene TRBJ2-2, with D tentatively TRBD1 (6 bases). V dropped 2 bases and J dropped 4 bases, with 11 bases sitting between them. CDR3 size: 15 residues. Germline values: CDR1 SGHTA, CDR2 FQGTGA. This CDR3 is CASSLGQSLTGELFF. The DNA of the CDR3 is TGTGCCAGCAGCTTAGGACAGAGCCTCACCGGGGAGCTGTTTTTT.

The chain has TRBV24-1 and TRBJ1-2; 9 bases are a match to TRBD1. The length of the CDR3 is 16 residues. CDR1 KGHDR and CDR2 SFDVKD come from the germline V gene. V dropped 5 bases and J dropped 8; count of bases not matched to a gene: 14. The CDR3 bases are TGTGCCACCAGTGGCCCGGTGGTACAGGGGGCGGGAGGCTACACCTTC. Amino acid sequence: CATSGPVVQGAGGYTF.

The rearrangement uses TRBV9 and TRBJ2-5, with 7 bases fitting TRBD2. CDR3 length: 15 amino acids. V shed 2 bases and J 1 base; nucleotides not matched to a gene: 5. CDR1 is SGDLS, CDR2 YYNGEE, per germline. The CDR3 is CASSVSGTVQETQYF. The DNA for the CDR3 is TGTGCCAGCAGCGTGAGCGGGACCGTCCAAGAGACCCAGTACTTC. The full variable domain, in which reference TRBV9 and TRBJ2-5 provide the parts outside the CDR3, is DSGVTQTPKHLITATGQRVTLRCSPRSGDLSVYWYQQSLDQGLQFLIQYYNGEERAKGNILERFSAQQFPDLHSELNLSSLELGDSALYFCASSVSGTVQETQYFGPGTRLLVL.

The chain is built from TRBV4-2 and TRBJ1-2; no firm D call. This CDR3 has 17 residues. Germline lookup yields CDR1 LGHNA and CDR2 YNFKEQ. The V end was cut by 0 bases, the J end by 2 bases, with 16 bases between. This CDR3 is CASSQDNWNTLNYGYTF. DNA of the CDR3: TGTGCCAGCAGCCAAGATAACTGGAACACCCTGAACTATGGCTACACCTTC.

The chain combines TRBV20-1 with TRBJ1-6, with TRBD1 matching 7 bases. Germline V gene lookup returns CDR1 DFQATT and CDR2 SNEGSKA (reference sequence). The length of the CDR3 is 17 residues. V shed 0 bases and J 2 bases; nucleotides not matched to a gene: 7. The CDR3 region is CSARETQGLAYNSPLHF. Written as DNA, the CDR3 is TGCAGTGCTAGAGAGACACAGGGGTTGGCCTATAATTCACCCCTCCACTTT.

In this sample, this clonotype turned up many times. This chain links TRBV5-1 with TRBJ2-3; 9 bases map to TRBD1. There are 14 residues in the CDR3. CDR1 is SGHRS, CDR2 YFSETQ, per germline. After removal of 7 bases from V and 4 bases from J, the junction contained 7 bases not matched to a gene. The CDR3 nucleotides read TGCGCCAGCCGGGACAGGGCTATCGCAGATACGCAGTATTTT. It yields the protein CASRDRAIADTQYF. The variable domain in full, with the rest retrieved from reference TRBV5-1 and TRBJ2-3, is KAGVTQTPRYLIKTRGQQVTLSCSPISGHRSVSWYQQTPGQGLQFLFEYFSETQRNKGNFPGRFSGRQFSNSRSEMNVSTLELGDSALYLCASRDRAIADTQYFGPGTRLTVL.

The chain recombines TRBV10-3 with TRBJ2-7; TRBD2 matches 8 bases. The CDR3 is 14 amino acids. The V gene end was trimmed by 5 bases and the J gene end by 7 bases; junction bases not matched to a gene: 10. The germline gives CDR1 ENHRY, CDR2 SYGVKD. CDR3 residues: CAISRRGEAGEQYV. The CDR3 DNA is TGTGCCATCAGTAGGCGGGGGGAAGCGGGAGAGCAGTACGTC.

This clonotype was detected only a few times. This chain connects TRBV4-3 to TRBJ2-7; D is unresolved. Germline assignment: CDR1 LGHNA and CDR2 YSLEER. Trimming took 3 bases from V and 2 from J, leaving 8 bases between them. There are 13 residues in the CDR3. CDR3 DNA sequence: TGCGCCAGCAGCCAGGCACCAGCCTACGAGCAGTACTTC. Translated, it gives CASSQAPAYEQYF.

This clonotype was detected ten times or more. The chain joins TRBV6-5 to TRBJ2-2, with TRBD1 as a possible D gene (6 bases). V lost 5 bases, J lost 5 bases, and 15 bases lay in between. In germline, CDR1 is MNHEY, CDR2 SVGAGI. This CDR3 is built from 15 residues. The CDR3: CASSPEGGWTGELFF. The CDR3 DNA follows: TGTGCCAGCAGTCCTGAAGGGGGTTGGACCGGGGAGCTGTTTTTT.

The sample holds a few counts of this clonotype. A much larger clonotype is one base distant, so this may be a read error. The chain is built from TRBV7-9 and TRBJ2-3, with D uncertain. The CDR3 runs 13 residues. V was pared by 1 base and J by 4 bases, with 6 bases between. CDR1 is SEHNR and CDR2 is FQNEAQ in the germline V gene (reference sequence). The DNA of the CDR3 is TGTGCCAGCAGCTTAGAGATGGCAGATACGCAGTATTTT. Protein product: CASSLEMADTQYF.

At least ten counts were recorded for this clonotype. The chain uses TRBV24-1 and TRBJ1-5, with 7 nucleotides matching TRBD1. V shed 4 bases, J shed 1 base, and the junction held 6 bases outside the gene matches. The length of the CDR3 is 16 residues. Germline CDR1 KGHDR, CDR2 SFDVKD. The CDR3 here is CATSEPTGISNQPQHF. The CDR3 nucleotides are TGTGCCACCAGTGAACCGACAGGGATAAGCAATCAGCCCCAGCATTTT.

This clonotype was observed a few times. This chain links TRBV5-1 with TRBJ1-2; D call uncertain. The CDR3 runs 14 residues. Trimming stripped 0 bases from V and 4 bases from J, with 10 bases between. Germline V gene data show CDR1 as SGHRS and CDR2 as YFSETQ. In DNA form, the CDR3 reads TGCGCCAGCAGCTTGGACGGCGTTACCTATGGCTACACCTTC. It is translated as CASSLDGVTYGYTF.

J is TRBJ1-6 and V is TRBV6-2 or TRBV6-3; possible D gene TRBD1, 5 bases. There are 14 residues in the CDR3. The V gene's germline CDR1 is MNHEY and CDR2 SVGEGT. Trimming cost V 2 bases and J 9 bases, with 11 bases left between them. CDR3 sequence reads: CASSYRQNPSPLHF. CDR3 nucleotide sequence: TGTGCCAGCAGTTACAGACAGAACCCTTCACCCCTCCACTTT.

V and J are TRBV5-4 and TRBJ1-6; D is possibly TRBD1 (5 bases). The ends were cut back, 0 bases at V and 0 bases at J, with 13 bases in the middle. CDR1 SGHNT and CDR2 YYREEE come from the germline V gene (reference sequence). The CDR3 contains 18 residues. The CDR3 region is CASSLVSGGSSYNSPLHF. As DNA, the CDR3 is TGTGCCAGCAGCTTGGTTTCGGGGGGGAGCTCCTATAATTCACCCCTCCACTTT. Complete variable domain (other parts from reference TRBV5-4 and TRBJ1-6): ETGVTQSPTHLIKTRGQQVTLRCSSQSGHNTVSWYQQALGQGPQFIFQYYREEENGRGNFPPRFSGLQFPNYSSELNVNALELDDSALYLCASSLVSGGSSYNSPLHFGNGTRLTVT.

The genes are TRBV12-3 or TRBV12-4 and TRBJ1-2; D is uncertain. V dropped 3 bases and J dropped 4 bases, with 9 bases sitting between them. The length of the CDR3 is 13 residues. CDR3 sequence: CASSLGSAYGYTF. The CDR3 nucleotides read TGTGCCAGCAGTTTGGGTTCAGCCTATGGCTACACCTTC.

V and J are TRBV20-1 and TRBJ1-2; D gene ambiguous. The CDR3 is 11 amino acids. Trimming shortened V by 5 bases and J by 3 bases, and 7 bases separated the two germline ends. The germline V gene has CDR1 DFQATT and CDR2 SNEGSKA (reference sequence). CDR3 sequence (DNA): TGCAGTGCTCCCGTATACTATGGCTACACCTTC. Encoded protein: CSAPVYYGYTF.

This chain links TRBV4-1 with TRBJ1-4, with a possible D match to TRBD1 (5 bases). The germline V gene has CDR1 MGHRA and CDR2 YSYEKL. With 4 bases removed from V and 7 bases from J, the gap between germline ends came to 16 bases. CDR3 length: 15 amino acids. The CDR3 sequence: CASSLTGTGGEKLFF. The CDR3 nucleotides read TGCGCCAGCAGCCTAACCGGGACGGGGGGTGAAAAACTGTTTTTT.

The chain has TRBV7-8 and TRBJ2-7; no firm D call. The V end was cut by 11 bases, the J end by 4 bases, with 6 bases between. The CDR3 spans 9 residues. Germline V gene lookup returns CDR1 SGHVS and CDR2 FQNEAQ. CDR3: CAPLYEQYV. In DNA form, the CDR3 reads TGTGCCCCGCTGTACGAGCAGTACGTC.

This clonotype was seen only a few times. V gene TRBV30 combines with J gene TRBJ1-1; the D gene is possibly TRBD1 (5 bases). In germline, CDR1 is GTSNPN, CDR2 SVGIG (reference sequence). Between the trimmed V and J ends, which lost 2 bases and 3 bases, there was a span of 10 bases. This CDR3 has 13 residues. CDR3 loop: CAWSRDRDTEAFF. The CDR3 DNA follows: TGTGCCTGGAGTCGGGACCGAGACACTGAAGCTTTCTTT. Based on the CDR3 plus reference TRBV30 and TRBJ1-1, the full variable domain is SQTIHQWPATLVQPVGSPLSLECTVEGTSNPNLYWYRQAAGRGLQLLFYSVGIGQISSEVPQNLSASRPQDRQFILSSKKLLLSDSGFYLCAWSRDRDTEAFFGQGTRLTVV.

The rearrangement joins TRBV5-1 to TRBJ2-1; possible D gene TRBD1, 5 bases. CDR3 length equals 14 residues. Per the germline V gene, CDR1 is SGHRS and CDR2 is YFSETQ. Trimming removed 0 bases at V and 7 bases at J, with 11 bases between. CDR3 protein: CASSLGGPTNEQFF. CDR3 DNA sequence: TGCGCCAGCAGCTTGGGGGGCCCTACAAATGAGCAGTTCTTC. The whole variable domain, filled in from reference TRBV5-1 and TRBJ2-1, reads KAGVTQTPRYLIKTRGQQVTLSCSPISGHRSVSWYQQTPGQGLQFLFEYFSETQRNKGNFPGRFSGRQFSNSRSEMNVSTLELGDSALYLCASSLGGPTNEQFFGPGTRLTVL.

This chain's CDR3 is CASSEPGTSSGEQFF. DNA for the CDR3: TGTGCCAGCAGTGAGCCCGGGACTTCGTCGGGAGAGCAGTTCTTC. The genes are TRBV6-6 and TRBJ2-1; possibly TRBD2 for D (6 bases). Germline CDR1 MNHNY, CDR2 SVGAGI (reference sequence). This CDR3 contains 15 residues. V lost 5 bases and J lost 10, with 21 bases in between.

This clonotype was picked up a small number of times. V gene TRBV20-1 combines with J gene TRBJ2-3; 7 nucleotides line up with TRBD1. The V and J ends lost 1 base and 3 bases, in that order; junction bases with no gene match: 4. The CDR3 extends over 14 amino acids. In germline, CDR1 is DFQATT, CDR2 SNEGSKA (reference sequence). CDR3 amino acids: CSARATGRTDTQYF. The CDR3, as DNA: TGCAGTGCTAGAGCGACAGGGCGAACAGATACGCAGTATTTT.

This clonotype appeared a few times. This chain connects TRBV25-1 to TRBJ2-4; D call uncertain. The CDR3 contains 13 residues. V was shortened by 5 bases and J by 3 bases, with 8 bases between the two germline ends. Germline CDR1 and CDR2: MGHDK and SYGVNS. The chain's CDR3 is CASSLGYKNIQYF. In DNA form, the CDR3 reads TGTGCCAGCAGTCTCGGATACAAAAACATTCAGTACTTC.

This clonotype was seen only a few times. V gene TRBV6-6 combines with J gene TRBJ2-5; a possible D gene is TRBD1 (8 bases). This CDR3 contains 15 residues. V was pared by 6 bases and J by 2 bases, with 16 bases between. From germline, CDR1 is MNHNY and CDR2 SVGAGI (reference sequence). CDR3 DNA sequence: TGTGCCAGCAGCGTACAGGGGGGGAGTCAAGAGACCCAGTACTTC. Amino acids: CASSVQGGSQETQYF.

The sample holds many counts of this clonotype. The V call is TRBV19, the J call TRBJ1-1; 7 bases match TRBD1. Germline values: CDR1 LNHDA, CDR2 SQIVND (reference sequence). V trimming: 6 bases; J trimming: 3 bases; junction bases outside the gene matches: 10. CDR3 size: 15 residues. The CDR3 sequence is CASRGGQRSDTEAFF. In DNA, the CDR3 is TGTGCCAGTAGGGGGGGACAGAGGTCGGACACTGAAGCTTTCTTT.

The chain employs TRBV7-6 and TRBJ2-2; D unclear. V was cut by 3 bases and J by 1 base, with 9 bases left in between. CDR1 is SGHVS, CDR2 FNYEAQ, per germline. The CDR3 is 15 amino acids. The CDR3 nucleotides are TGTGCCAGCAGCTTCGTACCCAAGAACACCGGGGAGCTGTTTTTT. Amino acid sequence: CASSFVPKNTGELFF.

Only a few counts were recorded for this clonotype. CDR3 nucleotide sequence: TGTGCCAGCAGTCCCCGTCTGGGAGACGCGGCGGGAAACACCATATATTTT. It specifies CASSPRLGDAAGNTIYF. This chain links TRBV6-2 or TRBV6-3 with TRBJ1-3; D call uncertain. Looked up from germline, CDR1 is MNHEY and CDR2 is SVGEGT. Deletions cut 5 bases from V and 4 bases from J, with 21 bases between. This CDR3 contains 17 residues.